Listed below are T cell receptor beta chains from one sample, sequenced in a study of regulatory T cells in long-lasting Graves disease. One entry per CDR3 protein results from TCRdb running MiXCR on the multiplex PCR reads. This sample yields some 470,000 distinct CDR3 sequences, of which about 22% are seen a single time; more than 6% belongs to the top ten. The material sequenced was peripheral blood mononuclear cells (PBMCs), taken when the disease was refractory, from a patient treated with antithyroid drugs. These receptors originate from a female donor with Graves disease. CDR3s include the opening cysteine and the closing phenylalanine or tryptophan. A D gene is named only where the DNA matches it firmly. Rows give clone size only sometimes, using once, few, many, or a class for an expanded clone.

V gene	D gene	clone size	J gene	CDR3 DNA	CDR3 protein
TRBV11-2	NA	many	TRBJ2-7	TGTGCCAGCAGCTTAGCCCAAGCCTACGAGCAGTACTTC	CASSLAQAYEQYF
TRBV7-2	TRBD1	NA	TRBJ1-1	TGTGCCAGCAGCACGATACCGACAGGGCTGGTAAACACTGAAGCTTTCTTT	CASSTIPTGLVNTEAFF
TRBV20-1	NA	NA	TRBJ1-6	TGCAGTGCTAGACGGGACAATAATTCACCCCTCCACTTT	CSARRDNNSPLHF
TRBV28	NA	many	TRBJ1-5	TGTGCCAGCAGTTTGCTCCAGGGAAGTAATCAGCCCCAGCATTTT	CASSLLQGSNQPQHF
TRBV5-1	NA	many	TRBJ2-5	TGCGCCAGCAGCTTGGCCCCCGCGGAGATACAAGAGACCCAGTACTTC	CASSLAPAEIQETQYF
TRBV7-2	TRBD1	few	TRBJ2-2	TGTGCCAGCAGCCCGGGACAGGGGCCCGGGGAGCTGTTTTTT	CASSPGQGPGELFF
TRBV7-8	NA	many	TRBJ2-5	TGTGCCAGCAGCTCCGAAAGCCTAGCGAGAGAGACCCAGTACTTC	CASSSESLARETQYF
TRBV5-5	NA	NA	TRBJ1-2	TGTGCCAGCAGTTCCACAGGGAGCCTCTATGGCTACACCTTC	CASSSTGSLYGYTF
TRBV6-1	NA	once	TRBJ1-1	TGTGCCAGCAGTATCCTGGGACGGGGAGTGGAAGCTTTCTTT	CASSILGRGVEAFF
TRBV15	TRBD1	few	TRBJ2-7	TGTGCCACCAGCGGGGGGACAGGGTTCAACTACGAGCAGTACTTC	CATSGGTGFNYEQYF
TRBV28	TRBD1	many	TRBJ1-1	TGTGCCAGCAGTACAGGGGGAGGGACTGAAGCTTTCTTT	CASSTGGGTEAFF
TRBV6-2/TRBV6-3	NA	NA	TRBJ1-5	TGTGCCAGCAGTGTTGAGGCCGGAGCTGCACAGCCCCAGCATTTT	CASSVEAGAAQPQHF
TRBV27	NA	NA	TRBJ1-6	TGTGCCAGCACCACCGGGGCCATTAATTCACCCCTCCACTTT	CASTTGAINSPLHF
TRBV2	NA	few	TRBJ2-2	TGTGCCAGCATACGGACAGTTAACACCGGGGAGCTGTTTTTT	CASIRTVNTGELFF
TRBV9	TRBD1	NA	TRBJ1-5	TGTGCCAGCAGCGTCGGAGACAGGGGGTGGAATCAGCCCCAGCATTTT	CASSVGDRGWNQPQHF
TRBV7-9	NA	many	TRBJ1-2	TGTGCCAGCAGGAACCCGGGGGAAAACTATGGCTACACCTTC	CASRNPGENYGYTF
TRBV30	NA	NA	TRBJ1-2	TGTGCCTGGAGTCTGCAGGACTATGGCTACACCTTC	CAWSLQDYGYTF
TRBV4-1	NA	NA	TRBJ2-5	TGCGCCAGCAGCCAAGATTTAAGGAAAGAGACCCAGTACTTC	CASSQDLRKETQYF